This T cell receptor beta chain came from a study of blood T cell repertoires in COVID-19. About the study: The cDNA or gDNA used as material had been derived from T cells, B-cell-depleted T cells, or PBMCs.

CDR1 and CDR2 (germline): KGHSH, LQKENI. The CDR3 has 16 amino acids. The V and J ends lost 3 bases and 6 bases, in that order; junction bases with no gene match: 6. A single count supports this clone. Method: immunoSEQ multiplex PCR; TCRdb's copy keeps in-frame clones and lacks some. The sample lists about 230,000 clones, about 91% occurring once. Participant-reported clinical history was the basis for cohort assignment. Material: PBMCs or T cells enriched from blood (not recorded which). The chain carries TRBV18 and TRBJ2-3; 13 nucleotides align to TRBD2. The clonotype originates from a woman aged 35 to 49 with acute COVID-19. CDR3 nucleotides: TGTGCCAGCTCACCGATCGGGACTAGCGGGGCTGATACGCAGTATTTT. Translating gives CASSPIGTSGADTQYF.